The clone carrying this T cell receptor (beta chain) was counted only a few times. Its matching antigen is unknown. This sample is drawn from a study of response to subunit inactivated influenza vaccine. Study observations and caveats: Each seasonal flu vaccination may recruit only limited new T cells, authors suggested.

TCRdb fed the RT-PCR reads into MiXCR, producing one record per CDR3 protein. The table lists hundreds of thousands of distinct CDR3 sequences, approximately 15% of them singletons. This CDR3 has 18 amino acids. Germline V gene data show CDR1 as SGHKS and CDR2 as YYEKEE (reference sequence). J gave up 6 bases and V 2 bases, and 20 bases lay outside the gene matches. The source was PBMCs from blood, collected 12 days after vaccination. The sequence derives from a man aged 50 to 59 who received an inactivated influenza vaccine. The V and J genes are TRBV5-5 and TRBJ2-7; 7 bases agree with TRBD1. The chain's CDR3 is CASSFQRGQVESLREQYF. CDR3 coding DNA: TGTGCCAGCAGCTTTCAAAGAGGACAGGTGGAGAGTCTACGCGAGCAGTACTTC.